A single sample is the source of the 20 T cell receptor beta chains below, sequenced in a study of blood T cells in healthy people across ages. For the second PCR, which ran for about 6 to 11 cycles, a sample-barcoded 5' primer and a J-beta primer mix were used. TCRdb reprocessed the 5' RACE reads with MiXCR, giving one entry per CDR3 protein. The table has around 850,000 distinct CDR3 sequences, under 40% seen once; the top ten hold 10% to 15%. Sequencing input: blood. These receptors were taken from a man aged 18 to 29 in good health.

Regarding this clonotype: One end of the junction is discordant with germline, which a read error may explain. J is TRBJ2-2 and V is TRBV20-1; 10 nucleotides align to TRBD2. CDR3 length: 15 amino acids. CDR1 and CDR2 from the germline V gene are DFQATT and SNEGSKA (reference sequence). CDR3: CSAIQLAGNTGELVF. The CDR3 coding sequence is TGCAGTGCTATACAACTAGCGGGGAACACCGGGGAGCTGGTTTTT.

The V call is TRBV7-2, the J call TRBJ1-6, with a tentative D call TRBD1 (5 bases). The CDR3 runs to 16 residues. V was pared by 5 bases and J by 7 bases, with 18 bases between. Germline CDR1 is SGHTA and CDR2 is FQGNSA. The CDR3, as DNA: TGTGCCAGCAGCCGCTCTTCCGGGACGGAAAATTCACCCCTCCACTTT. It specifies CASSRSSGTENSPLHF.

This clonotype was recorded a few times. J is TRBJ1-5 and V is TRBV19; 7 positions match TRBD1. Germline lookup yields CDR1 LNHDA and CDR2 SQIVND (reference sequence). The CDR3 has 16 amino acids. Unmatched junction bases numbered 10, after V lost 4 bases and J lost 4 bases. The CDR3 DNA is TGTGCCAGTAGTAGCTTGCCCCGGGACAGAAATCAGCCCCAGCATTTT. Translated: CASSSLPRDRNQPQHF.

This clonotype has just a few counts. The rearrangement joins TRBV3-1 to TRBJ2-1; possible D gene TRBD1, 6 bases. The CDR3 has 14 amino acids. Deletions cut 3 bases from V and 6 bases from J, with 12 bases between. The germline V gene encodes CDR1 LGHDT and CDR2 YNNKEL (reference sequence). CDR3 region: CASSQPGHINEQFF. The CDR3 DNA reads TGTGCCAGCAGCCAGCCGGGACACATCAATGAGCAGTTCTTC.

Only a few counts were recorded for this clonotype. CDR3 amino acids: CASSLGQSADQYF. CDR3 in DNA: TGTGCCAGCAGCTTAGGACAGTCAGCCGATCAGTACTTC. The V call is TRBV7-2, the J call TRBJ2-7; D might be TRBD1 (5 bases). The length of the CDR3 is 13 residues. V shed 1 base and J shed 10 bases, with 14 bases lying between them. Germline CDR1 reads SGHTA; CDR2 reads FQGNSA.

This clonotype was recorded only once. J is TRBJ2-3 and V is TRBV9, with TRBD2 identical over 9 bases. Germline values: CDR1 SGDLS, CDR2 YYNGEE. V gave up 0 bases and J gave up 6 bases; unmatched junction bases: 11. CDR3 length equals 17 residues. The CDR3 region is CASSVGGGAAGGDTQYF. DNA of the CDR3: TGTGCCAGCAGCGTAGGAGGGGGGGCAGCGGGGGGTGATACGCAGTATTTT.

Here the CDR3 reads CASSGWDRGTDTQYF. The DNA of the CDR3 is TGTGCCAGCAGTGGGTGGGACAGGGGGACAGATACGCAGTATTTT. This chain links TRBV27 with TRBJ2-3; 11 positions match TRBD1. The junction had 4 bases not matched to a gene; V was cut back by 5 bases and J by 3 bases. Germline V gene data show CDR1 as MNHEY and CDR2 as SMNVEV (reference sequence). The CDR3 length is 15 residues.

The chain has TRBV10-3 and TRBJ2-7; D uncertain. Germline V gene lookup returns CDR1 ENHRY and CDR2 SYGVKD. V was clipped by 4 bases and J by 4 bases, with 11 bases between them. This CDR3 spans 13 amino acids. CDR3 region: CAISGSLTYEQYF. DNA for the CDR3: TGTGCCATCAGTGGGTCCCTGACATACGAGCAGTACTTC.

This clonotype came up a few times. The chain recombines TRBV4-3 with TRBJ1-6; D may be TRBD1 (6 bases). Deletions cut 1 base from V and 8 bases from J, with 15 bases between. There are 16 residues in the CDR3. Germline V gene sequence: CDR1 LGHNA, CDR2 YSLEER. CDR3 sequence: CASSQVVSRGDSPLHF. DNA for the CDR3: TGCGCCAGCAGCCAAGTGGTCAGCAGGGGTGATTCACCCCTCCACTTT.

V and J are TRBV7-2 and TRBJ2-1; no reliable D call. Per germline, CDR1 SGHTA and CDR2 FQGNSA. The CDR3 consists of 11 residues. V was trimmed by 2 bases and J by 6 bases, leaving 2 bases between them. CDR3 DNA sequence: TGTGCCAGCAGCTTAATCAATGAGCAGTTCTTC. Its protein product is CASSLINEQFF.

The genes are TRBV4-1 and TRBJ1-3; tentatively, D is TRBD1 (6 bases). Trimming left V 0 bases short and J 5 bases short, with 14 bases between. This CDR3 region has 16 residues. CDR1 MGHRA and CDR2 YSYEKL come from the germline V gene. CDR3 residues: CASSQEERGGRNTIYF. The CDR3 DNA is TGCGCCAGCAGCCAAGAGGAACGAGGGGGAAGAAACACCATATATTTT.

The gene calls are TRBV7-8 and TRBJ2-1, with TRBD2 matching over 9 bases. After removal of 7 bases from V and 4 bases from J, the junction contained 11 bases not matched to a gene. This CDR3 has 16 residues. From germline, CDR1 is SGHVS and CDR2 FQNEAQ. In nucleotides, the CDR3 is TGTGCCAGCAACCCTCTGCCGCGGGGGGGTTACAATGAGCAGTTCTTC. Its translation: CASNPLPRGGYNEQFF.

A remark on this clonotype: Possible read error: a much larger clone is one base away. V usage is TRBV20-1 and J usage is TRBJ2-3, with D possibly being TRBD2 (6 bases). CDR1 is DFQATT, CDR2 SNEGSKA, per germline (reference sequence). The CDR3 contains 15 residues. V shed 1 base and J shed 4 bases, with 15 bases lying between them. In DNA form, the CDR3 reads TGCAGTGCTAGAGGTCCACAACCTAGCGCAGATACGCAGTATTTT. It is translated as CSARGPQPSADTQYF.

There are a few counts of this clonotype. The rearrangement links TRBV2 to TRBJ1-2; D remains ambiguous. V shed 6 bases and J shed 7 bases, with 12 bases lying between them. CDR1 is SNHLY and CDR2 is FYNNEI in the germline V gene. This CDR3 spans 12 amino acids. CDR3 amino acids: CASSKRTSGYTF. In nucleotides, the CDR3 is TGTGCCAGCAGCAAACGGACCAGTGGCTACACCTTC.

This sequence joins TRBV7-9 and TRBJ1-5; perhaps TRBD1 as D (5 bases). The germline V gene encodes CDR1 SEHNR and CDR2 FQNEAQ (reference sequence). Trimming cost V 4 bases and J 2 bases, with 15 bases left between them. The CDR3 contains 16 residues. The CDR3 sequence is CASSSIVGGGNQPQHF. The CDR3 nucleotides are TGTGCCAGCAGCTCGATAGTGGGGGGGGGCAATCAGCCCCAGCATTTT.

CDR3 protein: CASSLGGRGLESRDTQYF. DNA of the CDR3: TGTGCCAGCAGCTTAGGGGGACGCGGACTAGAAAGTCGGGATACGCAGTATTTT. This chain joins TRBV7-9 and TRBJ2-3, with 7 positions matching TRBD2. V lost 1 base and J lost 6; bases outside the gene matches: 16. Germline V gene lookup returns CDR1 SEHNR and CDR2 FQNEAQ (reference sequence). CDR3 length: 18 amino acids.

In its sample, this clonotype was seen a few times. The chain couples TRBV2 to TRBJ1-2; D is possibly TRBD1 (6 bases). The CDR3 runs 15 residues. Trimming cost V 7 bases and J 1 base, with 16 bases left between them. Germline lookup yields CDR1 SNHLY and CDR2 FYNNEI. CDR3 in amino acids: CASTEGSGVNYGYTF. CDR3 coding DNA: TGTGCCAGCACCGAAGGTTCAGGGGTTAACTATGGCTACACCTTC.

This clonotype turned up a few times. The CDR3 DNA sequence: TGTGCCAGCAGCTTAGGGGGGGCAAGAGGGGGCTACACCTTC. It translates to CASSLGGARGGYTF. V usage is TRBV7-2 and J usage is TRBJ1-2, with D possibly being TRBD1 (6 bases). Germline loops: CDR1 SGHTA, CDR2 FQGNSA. This CDR3 is 14 amino acids long. V lost 1 base, J lost 8 bases, and 14 bases lay in between.

The V and J genes are TRBV10-3 and TRBJ1-2, with a tentative D call TRBD1 (5 bases). Germline V gene lookup returns CDR1 ENHRY and CDR2 SYGVKD. The CDR3 totals 11 residues. Trimming pared 11 bases from V and 4 bases from J, leaving 11 bases between. The CDR3 sequence is CAPGCSYGYTF. CDR3 sequence (DNA): TGTGCCCCAGGGTGTAGCTATGGCTACACCTTC.

The rearrangement uses TRBV3-1 and TRBJ2-1; 7 nucleotides agree with TRBD2. V gave up 4 bases and J gave up 9 bases; unmatched junction bases: 6. The length of the CDR3 is 13 residues. Germline-derived CDR1 and CDR2 are LGHDT and YNNKEL (reference sequence). This chain's CDR3 is CASSRRGGGEQFF. Written as DNA, the CDR3 is TGTGCCAGCAGCCGACGCGGGGGTGGTGAGCAGTTCTTC.